This is a list of T cell receptor beta chains from one sample in a study of control samples from healthy donors and cancer patients. Sequenced by immunoSEQ multiplex PCR; TCRdb stores in-frame clones only, minus some. The sample lists approximately 100,000 clones, approximately 81% occurring once. The sequencing sample was made of blood. These receptors all come from a woman in her forties in good health. CDR3s include the opening cysteine and the closing phenylalanine or tryptophan.

V gene: TRBV6-2/TRBV6-3; CDR3 protein: CASSLRGGTEAFF
V gene: TRBV5-4; CDR3 protein: CASSLEAQGENTIYF
V gene: TRBV5-5; CDR3 protein: CASSLPGLARTDTQYF
V gene: TRBV4-3; CDR3 protein: CASSLQRLSYYGYTF
V gene: TRBV19; CDR3 protein: CASSLGADQPQHF
V gene: TRBV19; CDR3 protein: CASSIGRGTGGENSNQPQHF
V gene: TRBV2; CDR3 protein: CASSRDRGYEQYF
V gene: TRBV24-1; CDR3 protein: CATSGGGESNQPQHF
V gene: TRBV15; CDR3 protein: CATSSTSFRPTF
V gene: TRBV9; CDR3 protein: CASSVGPSGWDGYTF
V gene: TRBV7-9; CDR3 protein: CASSLEADTQYF
V gene: TRBV3-1/TRBV3-2; CDR3 protein: CASSHRAAGTEAFF
V gene: TRBV21-1; CDR3 protein: CASTPPRGNQPQHF
V gene: TRBV2; CDR3 protein: CASSREGLKNEKLFF
V gene: TRBV7-3; CDR3 protein: CASSLQVTDTQYF
V gene: TRBV5-4; CDR3 protein: CASSLDPVNTGELFF
V gene: TRBV7-2; CDR3 protein: CASSPRQGVNTEAFF
V gene: TRBV29-1; CDR3 protein: CSAGQGEGQNYGYTF
V gene: TRBV3-1/TRBV3-2; CDR3 protein: CASSQVGAYEQYF
V gene: TRBV4-1; CDR3 protein: CASSQDPGQDNYGYTF
V gene: TRBV12-5; CDR3 protein: CASGLRSGVAYNEQFF
V gene: TRBV6-5; CDR3 protein: CALDLNTEAFF
V gene: TRBV4-1; CDR3 protein: CASRAPGQGPGYTF
V gene: TRBV6-4; CDR3 protein: CASSEEGLTDTQYF
V gene: TRBV6-5; CDR3 protein: CASSYGRRETQYF
V gene: TRBV9; CDR3 protein: CASSRDGQPQHF
V gene: TRBV7-9; CDR3 protein: CASSLEVRETQYF
V gene: TRBV7-2; CDR3 protein: CASSLVAKGVTGELFF